One sample yielded the 3 T cell receptor beta chains listed below, sequenced in a study of T cells after yellow fever vaccination. One entry per CDR3 protein results from TCRdb running MiXCR on the 5' RACE reads. The sample includes about 350,000 distinct CDR3 sequences, about 4% of them seen just once. Sequenced material: PBMCs, taken 5 days after the yellow fever booster vaccination. The receptors were gathered from a man younger than 35 who received the YFV17D yellow fever vaccine.

A few counts support this clonotype. The chain couples TRBV7-9 to TRBJ2-4; TRBD1 agrees at 8 bases. The CDR3 is 17 amino acids. J lost 6 bases, V lost 4 bases, and 14 bases had no gene match. Germline CDR1 is SEHNR and CDR2 is FQNEAQ (reference sequence). CDR3 coding DNA: TGTGCCAGCAGCTCCAGGACAGGGACATCCCCCGGAAACATTCAGTACTTC. This translates into CASSSRTGTSPGNIQYF.

This clonotype has only a few counts. The gene calls are TRBV20-1 and TRBJ2-7, with 7 bases aligning to TRBD1. Looked up from germline, CDR1 is DFQATT and CDR2 is SNEGSKA (reference sequence). This CDR3 comprises 12 residues. Unmatched junction bases numbered 2, after V lost 4 bases and J lost 2 bases. This chain's CDR3 is CSANRGAYEQYV. CDR3 DNA: TGCAGTGCTAACAGGGGAGCCTACGAGCAGTACGTC.

This clonotype was seen many times. The V call is TRBV3-1, the J call TRBJ2-3; weak D call: TRBD2 (7 bases). Germline V gene data show CDR1 as LGHDT and CDR2 as YNNKEL (reference sequence). This CDR3 region has 15 residues. V dropped 1 base and J dropped 4 bases, with 12 bases sitting between them. The CDR3 nucleotides are TGTGCCAGCAGCCAAGGCGGGGGCCCATCAGATACGCAGTATTTT. Translation: CASSQGGGPSDTQYF.